Below, 2 T cell receptor beta chains from the same sample are listed, as sequenced in a study of shared clonotypes between healthy human individuals. This table comes from immunoSEQ multiplex PCR, and its TCRdb copy is limited to in-frame clones, with some not included. The sample consists of hundreds of thousands of clones, more than 95% of them appearing once. Specimen: naive CD4+ T cells sorted from blood. As to subset: CD45RA+ positively selected. Every receptor here comes from a woman aged 25 to 39 in good health.

The J gene is TRBJ1-2, the V gene TRBV4-2; D call uncertain. The V end was cut by 0 bases, the J end by 3 bases, with 8 bases between. Germline V CDR1 and CDR2: LGHNA, YNFKEQ. This CDR3 region has 14 residues. The CDR3 DNA reads as TGTGCCAGCAGCCAAGATGATCGGGACTATGGCTACACCTTC. Residues: CASSQDDRDYGYTF.

The chain links TRBV7-6 to TRBJ2-1; the match to TRBD2 covers 7 bases. The CDR3 consists of 17 residues. With V trimmed by 1 base and J by 0 bases, 6 bases remained unmatched. In germline, CDR1 is SGHVS, CDR2 FNYEAQ. CDR3 nucleotides: TGTGCCAGCAGCTTAGTAGGGGCTAGCGGCTCCTACAATGAGCAGTTCTTC. Protein: CASSLVGASGSYNEQFF.